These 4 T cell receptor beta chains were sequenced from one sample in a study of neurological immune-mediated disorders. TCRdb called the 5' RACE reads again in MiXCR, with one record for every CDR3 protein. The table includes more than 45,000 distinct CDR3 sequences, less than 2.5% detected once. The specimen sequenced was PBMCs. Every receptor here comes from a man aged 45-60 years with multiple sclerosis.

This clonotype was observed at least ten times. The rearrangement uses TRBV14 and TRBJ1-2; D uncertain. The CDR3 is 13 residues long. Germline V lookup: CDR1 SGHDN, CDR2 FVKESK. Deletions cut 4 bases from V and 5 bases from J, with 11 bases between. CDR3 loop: CASSRSTFYGYTF. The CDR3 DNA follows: TGTGCCAGCAGCCGGTCGACCTTTTATGGCTACACCTTC.

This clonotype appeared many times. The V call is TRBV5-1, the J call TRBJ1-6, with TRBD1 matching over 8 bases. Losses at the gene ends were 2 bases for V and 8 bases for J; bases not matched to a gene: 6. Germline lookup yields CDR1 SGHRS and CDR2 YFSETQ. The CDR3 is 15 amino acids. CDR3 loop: CASSFTGQGDSPLHF. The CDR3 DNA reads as TGCGCCAGCAGCTTTACCGGACAGGGAGATTCACCCCTCCACTTT.

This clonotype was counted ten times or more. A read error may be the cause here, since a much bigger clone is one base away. The CDR3 loop is CASSLTGIQGTQYF. As DNA, the CDR3 is TGTGCCAGCAGCTTAACAGGGATCCAAGGGACCCAGTACTTC. V is TRBV7-2 and J is TRBJ2-5; perhaps TRBD1 as D (6 bases). Germline CDR1 SGHTA, CDR2 FQGNSA. The CDR3 consists of 14 residues.

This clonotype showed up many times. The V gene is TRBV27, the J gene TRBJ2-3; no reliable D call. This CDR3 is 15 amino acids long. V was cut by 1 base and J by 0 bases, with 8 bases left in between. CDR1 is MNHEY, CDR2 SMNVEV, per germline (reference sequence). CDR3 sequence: CASSLFAASTDTQYF. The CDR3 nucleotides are TGTGCCAGCAGTTTATTTGCGGCTAGCACAGATACGCAGTATTTT.